These 20 T cell receptor beta chains were sequenced from one sample in a study of blood T cell repertoires in COVID-19. Assay used: immunoSEQ multiplex PCR; TCRdb lists only in-frame clones, some missing. The table has hundreds of thousands of clones, about 90% seen once. Sequencing was done on a sample of PBMCs or T cells enriched from blood (not recorded which). These TCRs come from a woman in her 30s who had recovered from COVID-19.

The chain uses TRBV28 and TRBJ2-1; 12 nucleotides align to TRBD2. Germline CDR1 reads MDHEN; CDR2 reads SYDVKM. The CDR3 runs to 16 residues. After removal of 5 bases from V and 5 bases from J, the junction contained 7 bases not matched to a gene. For the CDR3, the DNA is TGTGCCAGCAGTAGACTAGCGGGAGTAAGGAACAATGAGCAGTTCTTC. Translating gives CASSRLAGVRNNEQFF.

CDR3 DNA: TGTGCCAGCAGCTCCCTCGCGGGAGTAGGGGTCTACGAGCAGTACTTC. It is translated as CASSSLAGVGVYEQYF. The V and J genes are TRBV5-6 and TRBJ2-7; 7 bases line up with TRBD2. Germline CDR1 and CDR2: SGHDT and YYEEEE. This CDR3 contains 16 residues. Trimming took 3 bases from V and 3 from J; bases not matched to a gene: 12.

The V call is TRBV12-3 or TRBV12-4, the J call TRBJ1-2; D is possibly TRBD1 (5 bases). This CDR3 is 13 amino acids long. The ends were cut back, 4 bases at V and 5 bases at J, with 11 bases in the middle. DNA of the CDR3: TGTGCCAGCAGTTACCGACAGTCATATGGCTACACCTTC. Translating it yields CASSYRQSYGYTF.

The gene calls are TRBV28 and TRBJ1-4; 7 bases agree with TRBD1. The J segment lost 7 bases and the V segment lost 5 bases, leaving 10 bases of the junction unmatched. Germline V lookup: CDR1 MDHEN, CDR2 SYDVKM. The CDR3 is made up of 15 amino acids. CDR3 residues: CASSGLRGKSEKLFF. The CDR3 coding sequence is TGTGCCAGCAGTGGACTCAGGGGGAAGAGTGAAAAACTGTTTTTT.

V is TRBV28 and J is TRBJ2-1; maybe TRBD2 (5 bases). The V and J ends lost 7 bases and 7 bases respectively, with 14 bases between them. This CDR3 has 13 amino acids. The V gene's germline CDR1 is MDHEN and CDR2 SYDVKM. The CDR3 spells CASKASWGNEQFF. DNA of the CDR3: TGTGCCAGCAAGGCTAGCTGGGGAAATGAGCAGTTCTTC. Using reference TRBV28 and TRBJ2-1 for the parts outside the CDR3, the full variable domain is DVKVTQSSRYLVKRTGEKVFLECVQDMDHENMFWYRQDPGLGLRLIYFSYDVKMKEKGDIPEGYSVSREKKERFSLILESASTNQTSMYLCASKASWGNEQFFGPGTRLTVL.

J is TRBJ2-1 and V is TRBV11-3, with a tentative D call TRBD1 (6 bases). The V end was cut by 2 bases, the J end by 4 bases, with 12 bases between. The CDR3 runs to 15 residues. From germline, CDR1 is SGHNT and CDR2 YENEEA. DNA for the CDR3: TGTGCCAGCAGCTTAAGGAGTACAGGGTACAATGAGCAGTTCTTC. Translating it yields CASSLRSTGYNEQFF.

The rearrangement uses TRBV5-1 and TRBJ2-2; 11 bases line up with TRBD2. J lost 6 bases, V lost 6 bases, and 7 bases had no gene match. CDR1 and CDR2 from the germline V gene are SGHRS and YFSETQ. The CDR3 runs 15 residues. CDR3 protein: CASTTSGSGSGELFF. In nucleotides, the CDR3 is TGCGCCAGCACCACTAGCGGGAGCGGCTCCGGGGAGCTGTTTTTT. The entire variable domain, with the rest obtained from reference TRBV5-1 and TRBJ2-2, is as follows: KAGVTQTPRYLIKTRGQQVTLSCSPISGHRSVSWYQQTPGQGLQFLFEYFSETQRNKGNFPGRFSGRQFSNSRSEMNVSTLELGDSALYLCASTTSGSGSGELFFGEGSRLTVL.

Details on this clone: Other DNA sequences of this sample code for an identical CDR3. The chain carries TRBV6-5 and TRBJ2-7; 8 bases are shared with TRBD1. The CDR3 is 15 amino acids. Trimming took 0 bases from V and 4 from J; bases not matched to a gene: 5. The V gene's germline CDR1 is MNHEY and CDR2 SVGAGI. This CDR3 reads CASSYSSGQGYEQYF. The DNA of the CDR3 is TGTGCCAGCAGTTACTCTTCCGGACAGGGTTACGAGCAGTACTTC.

V gene TRBV7-9 combines with J gene TRBJ1-2, with unresolved D. This CDR3 contains 13 residues. CDR1 and CDR2 from the germline V gene are SEHNR and FQNEAQ (reference sequence). V gave up 1 base and J gave up 5 bases, with 8 bases separating them. The CDR3 DNA is TGTGCCAGCAGCTTAGGGTTTGAGTATGGCTACACCTTC. This translates into CASSLGFEYGYTF. Drawing the rest from reference TRBV7-9 and TRBJ1-2, the complete variable domain is DTGVSQNPRHKITKRGQNVTFRCDPISEHNRLYWYRQTLGQGPEFLTYFQNEAQLEKSRLLSDRFSAERPKGSFSTLEIQRTEQGDSAMYLCASSLGFEYGYTFGSGTRLTVV.

The V gene is TRBV10-3, the J gene TRBJ2-5; a weak D match, TRBD2 (6 bases). This CDR3 is built from 14 residues. The germline gives CDR1 ENHRY, CDR2 SYGVKD. The V end lost 11 bases, the J end lost 0 bases, and 16 bases lay between the germline ends. The CDR3 region has the DNA TGTGCCGTAAATCCTAGCGCCAACCAAGAGACCCAGTACTTC. Translated: CAVNPSANQETQYF.

This clone was counted a single time. CDR3 sequence (DNA): TGTGCCAGTAGCCAGGGCGCAAATCAGCCCCAGCATTTT. Translated, it gives CASSQGANQPQHF. The genes are TRBV19 and TRBJ1-5, with D maybe TRBD1 (5 bases). Germline CDR1 is LNHDA and CDR2 is SQIVND (reference sequence). Trimming took 6 bases from V and 4 from J, leaving 10 bases between them. This CDR3 is built from 13 residues.

This rearrangement joins TRBV27 to TRBJ1-1, with 9 bases aligning to TRBD1. Germline CDR1 and CDR2: MNHEY and SMNVEV (reference sequence). The CDR3 is made up of 13 amino acids. V was pared by 7 bases and J by 3 bases, with 3 bases of the junction left unmatched. Written as DNA, the CDR3 is TGTGCCAGCAAGGGACAGGGTGACACTGAAGCTTTCTTT. It yields the protein CASKGQGDTEAFF.

The V gene is TRBV15, the J gene TRBJ2-2, with no clear D. This CDR3 has 15 amino acids. The germline V and J ends were trimmed by 5 bases and 2 bases, with 12 bases remaining between them. Per germline, CDR1 LNHNV and CDR2 YYDKDF (reference sequence). The CDR3 DNA follows: TGTGCCACCAGCCCTTTAAGCGCAAACACCGGGGAGCTGTTTTTT. This codes for CATSPLSANTGELFF.

This clone appeared a single time. The V and J genes are TRBV10-1 and TRBJ2-1; TRBD1 matches at 8 bases. CDR1 and CDR2 from the germline V gene are WNHNN and SYGVQD (reference sequence). This CDR3 is 15 amino acids long. After removal of 2 bases from V and 12 bases from J, the junction contained 12 bases not matched to a gene. The CDR3 region has the DNA TGCGCCAGCAGTGAGGGACAGGGCCCCGTATCTGGGCAGTTCTTC. It encodes CASSEGQGPVSGQFF.

This chain uses TRBV5-1 with TRBJ2-5, with a tentative D call TRBD2 (6 bases). V was pared by 0 bases and J by 2 bases, with 11 bases between. CDR1 and CDR2 (germline): SGHRS, YFSETQ. This CDR3 is built from 15 residues. This CDR3 is CASSLAMGGQETQYF. For the CDR3, the DNA is TGCGCCAGCAGCTTGGCCATGGGGGGACAAGAGACCCAGTACTTC.

CDR3 residues: CASSYGGDSYNEQFF. In DNA, the CDR3 is TGTGCCAGCAGTTACGGAGGGGACTCCTACAATGAGCAGTTCTTC. The chain recombines TRBV6-5 with TRBJ2-1, with D possibly TRBD2 on 6 matching bases. Germline-derived CDR1 and CDR2 are MNHEY and SVGAGI. The CDR3 is 15 residues long. Trimming stripped 2 bases from V and 0 bases from J, with 8 bases between.

This clone was detected only a few times. The chain is built from TRBV29-1 and TRBJ1-1; the match to TRBD1 covers 9 bases. The junction had 1 base not matched to a gene; V was cut back by 7 bases and J by 1 base. This CDR3 region has 12 residues. Germline CDR1 is SQVTM and CDR2 is ANQGSEA. DNA of the CDR3: TGCAGCGGGACAGGGGCGAACACTGAAGCTTTCTTT. Its translation: CSGTGANTEAFF.

V and J are TRBV6-1 and TRBJ2-7, with 9 bases that match TRBD1. V was pared by 1 base and J by 4 bases, with 2 bases of the junction left unmatched. This CDR3 contains 14 residues. The germline V gene encodes CDR1 MNHNS and CDR2 SASEGT. CDR3 nucleotides: TGTGCCAGCAGTGAAGGGGACAGGGTTTACGAGCAGTACTTC. Encoded protein: CASSEGDRVYEQYF.

The rearrangement joins TRBV27 to TRBJ2-2, with 7 bases fitting TRBD1. The length of the CDR3 is 14 residues. In germline, CDR1 is MNHEY, CDR2 SMNVEV (reference sequence). Trimming took 5 bases from V and 5 from J; bases not matched to a gene: 5. The CDR3 here is CASSPVQGTGELFF. In nucleotides, the CDR3 is TGTGCCAGCAGTCCCGTACAGGGGACCGGGGAGCTGTTTTTT.

This rearrangement joins TRBV5-1 to TRBJ2-7, with 7 nucleotides matching TRBD1. The CDR3 extends over 16 amino acids. Germline assignment: CDR1 SGHRS and CDR2 YFSETQ. V trimming: 2 bases; J trimming: 1 base; junction bases outside the gene matches: 9. CDR3 in DNA: TGCGCCAGCAGCTTTTTCGACAGGGATGCGTCCTACGAGCAGTACTTC. It codes for CASSFFDRDASYEQYF.